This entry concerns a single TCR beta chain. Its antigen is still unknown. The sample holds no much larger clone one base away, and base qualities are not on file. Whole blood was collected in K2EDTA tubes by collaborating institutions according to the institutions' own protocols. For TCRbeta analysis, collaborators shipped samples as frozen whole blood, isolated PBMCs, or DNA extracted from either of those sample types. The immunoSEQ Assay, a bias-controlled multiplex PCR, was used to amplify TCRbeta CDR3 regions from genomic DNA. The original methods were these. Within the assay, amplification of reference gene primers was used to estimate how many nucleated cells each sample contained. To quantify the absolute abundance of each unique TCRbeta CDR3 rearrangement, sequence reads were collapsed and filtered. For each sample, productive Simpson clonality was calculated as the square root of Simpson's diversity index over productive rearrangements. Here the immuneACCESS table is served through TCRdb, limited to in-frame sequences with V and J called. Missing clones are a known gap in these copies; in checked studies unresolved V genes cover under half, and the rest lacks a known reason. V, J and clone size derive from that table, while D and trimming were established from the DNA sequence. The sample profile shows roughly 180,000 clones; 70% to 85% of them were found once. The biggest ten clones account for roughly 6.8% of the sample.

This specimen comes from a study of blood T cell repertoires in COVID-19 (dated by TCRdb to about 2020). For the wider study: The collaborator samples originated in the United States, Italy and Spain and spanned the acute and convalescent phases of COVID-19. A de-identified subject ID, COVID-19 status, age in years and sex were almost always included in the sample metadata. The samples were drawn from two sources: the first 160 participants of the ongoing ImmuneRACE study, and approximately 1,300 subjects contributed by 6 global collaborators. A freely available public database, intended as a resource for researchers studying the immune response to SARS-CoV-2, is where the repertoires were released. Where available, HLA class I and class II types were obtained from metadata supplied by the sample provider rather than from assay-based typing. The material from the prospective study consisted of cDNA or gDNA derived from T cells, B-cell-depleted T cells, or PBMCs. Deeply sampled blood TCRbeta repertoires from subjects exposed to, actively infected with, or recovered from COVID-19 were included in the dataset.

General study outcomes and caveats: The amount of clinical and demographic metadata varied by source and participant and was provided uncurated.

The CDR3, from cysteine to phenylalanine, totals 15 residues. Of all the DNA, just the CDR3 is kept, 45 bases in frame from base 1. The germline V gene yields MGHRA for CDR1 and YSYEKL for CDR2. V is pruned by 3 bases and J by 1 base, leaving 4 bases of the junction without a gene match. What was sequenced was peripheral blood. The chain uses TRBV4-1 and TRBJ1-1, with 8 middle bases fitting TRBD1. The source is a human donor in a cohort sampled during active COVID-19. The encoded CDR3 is CASSHQQGGNTEAFF. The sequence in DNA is TGCGCCAGCAGCCACCAACAGGGGGGGAACACTGAAGCTTTCTTT.